This TCR beta chain is drawn from a study of human T cells and chemical hapten exposure. Across the whole study: Variation in per-sample TCR yields came mainly from small pooled library volume differences.

The library labeled individual cDNA molecules by adding unique molecular identifiers to them. The authors' processing: Counting gave a median of roughly 97,000 TCRs per sample, with values ranging from roughly 20,000 to 750,000. MiXCR, applied by TCRdb to the reads, yields one record per CDR3 protein. The V and J calls follow TCRdb's processing rather than the paper's. This table holds around 120,000 distinct CDR3 sequences, around 9% found once. Overall study findings and caveats: Sensitizing to DPC left TCRs with a frequency above 1 in 1000 unaltered.

This clonotype has just a few counts. Its antigen is currently unknown. Germline values: CDR1 SGHRS, CDR2 YFSETQ. The CDR3 has 13 amino acids. V was cut by 4 bases and J by 1 base, with 8 bases left in between. Total RNA came from unfractionated whole blood. The genes are TRBV5-1 and TRBJ2-5, with D maybe TRBD2 (5 bases). Sequenced sample: whole blood. The sequence was collected from a human donor in good health. Some clones in this sample may be carry-over from other donors' samples. The CDR3 region is CASSPDFQETQYF. The CDR3 DNA reads TGCGCCAGCAGCCCGGACTTCCAAGAGACCCAGTACTTC.